This paragraph covers one T cell receptor beta chain sequence. There is no known antigen for this receptor. A much more abundant neighbour one base away suggests this may be a read error. TCRbeta-specific cDNA was reverse-transcribed from approximately 460 ng total RNA using a constant-region primer and ProtoScript II reverse transcriptase. Three nested multiplex PCR rounds, following a slightly modified ARM-PCR procedure, were used to build the TCRbeta libraries. Each of the first two PCR rounds ran for approximately 11 cycles using multiplex TRBV1-TRBV30 forward primers together with a Cbeta reverse primer. Sample barcodes and Illumina adapters were attached in a final 25-cycle PCR using Deep VentR polymerase. Before sequencing, amplicons of 200-500 bp were gel-purified using a QIAquick gel extraction kit. An Illumina HiSeq 2500 was used to sequence the TCRbeta amplicons with 250-bp paired-end reads. Concerning the study's data processing: Trimmomatic v0.33 was used to quality-trim the reads, and FLASH v1.2.11 was used to merge paired reads so that full CDR3 sequences could be recovered. MiGEC v1.2.1b assigned V, D and J germline segments to the rearranged TCRbeta sequences. Clonotype statistics and Shannon-Wiener diversity indices were computed with VDJtools v1.0.0. Except for diversity analysis, only the 250 most abundant clonotypes of each sample were used in subsequent analyses to reduce sampling bias. Clones were called with MiXCR by TCRdb after fastp trimmed the public reads at Q25, and only in-frame beta chains were retained. CDR3 protein duplicates are merged, each entry listing the most common genes and DNA. The authors' filters were not applied to this entry. The sample table records fewer than 400,000 distinct CDR3 sequences; around 50% of these occur just once. Over 15% of the sample comes from the top ten.

The data derive from a study of tumor-infiltrating lymphocytes in primary liver carcinoma (TCRdb year 2017). Regarding the research as a whole: Between November 2015 and March 2016, roughly five patients in China with histopathologically diagnosed primary liver carcinoma had their tumors surgically resected. Hepatocellular carcinoma (four) or combined HCC and intrahepatic cholangiocarcinoma (one) was present in the five patients, who were three men and two women aged 30 to 69 years. The five patients had tumors staged T1-T3 N0M0, with maximum diameters ranging from about 4.2 to 10 cm. Roughly 3.5 to 8 million productive TCRbeta reads were obtained per sample, and no significant difference in read depth was found between tissue types. TCRbeta repertoire sequencing, expression microarrays and whole-exome sequencing were combined in the study across five regions of each liver tumor, with adjacent normal tissue and blood also included. A total of approximately 35 specimens from 5 patients underwent TCRbeta repertoire sequencing, comprising 25 tumor regions, 5 adjacent noncancerous liver tissues and 5 peripheral blood samples. Repertoires from technical replicates were highly reproducible, with mean shared-clone rates about 0.91 and correlation coefficients above 0.98. The full study reports these points: A significantly larger repertoire fraction was made up by the top 250 clones in tumors than in blood (p = 0.039). Only 4 or 5 patients were included in the study, and the authors note that the findings should be validated in a larger study. Since the samples were bulk and unsorted, there was no way to compare CD4+ and CD8+ T cell repertoires. Only the TCR beta chain was sequenced, which likely underestimates true repertoire diversity because unpaired alpha chains were not captured. Repertoire overlap was found to be higher between tumor regions (mean roughly 35%) than between tumor-adjacent (roughly 17%) or tumor-blood (about 14%) pairs, consistent with antigen-driven expansion.

The V end loses 7 bases and the J end loses 9 bases, and a stretch of 19 bases separates them. For CDR1 and CDR2, the germline V gene lists SQVTM and ANQGSEA. The CDR3 goes from the cysteine to the phenylalanine over 13 residues. The retained sequence is limited to the CDR3, 39 bases, with the frame set at the first base. Blood RNA was extracted from unsorted whole blood with TRIzol reagent; germline DNA came from the DNeasy Blood & Tissue kit. At the time of sampling, the patients were treatment-naive and had chronic HBV infection. Before surgery, roughly 4 milliliters of peripheral blood were collected into K2EDTA tubes.

Sequenced material: peripheral blood. The chain couples TRBV29-1 to TRBJ2-1; TRBD2 is a possible D gene, resting on 5 matching bases. This clonotype was obtained from a young woman with primary liver carcinoma and hepatitis B virus infection. The CDR3 loop reads CSESRRGRGEQFF. The DNA is TGCAGCGAGTCGAGGAGAGGTCGGGGTGAGCAGTTCTTC.